This T cell receptor (beta chain) was recovered during a study of cytotoxic CD8 clonotypes in ibrutinib-treated CLL. Study-wide results and limits: Researchers report that baseline clonality outpaced age-matched healthy donors and tracked circulating CD8+ T-cell counts.

The table came from immunoSEQ multiplex PCR; TCRdb's copy has only in-frame clones and leaves some out. The sample shows about 140,000 clones, approximately 80% of them seen only once. Germline CDR1 and CDR2: DFQATT and SNEGSKA (reference sequence). The CDR3 has 11 amino acids. Trimming took off 2 bases at V and 3 bases at J, with 5 bases between the two ends. In its sample, this clone was seen a few times. Its antigen is undetermined. The chain recombines TRBV20-1 with TRBJ2-7; D uncertain. The clonotype was recovered from a human donor with chronic lymphocytic leukemia. Here the sequenced sample was PBMCs, taken after 36 months of ibrutinib treatment. The CDR3 DNA follows: TGCAGTGCTAGAAATTACTACGAGCAGTACTTC. It translates to CSARNYYEQYF.